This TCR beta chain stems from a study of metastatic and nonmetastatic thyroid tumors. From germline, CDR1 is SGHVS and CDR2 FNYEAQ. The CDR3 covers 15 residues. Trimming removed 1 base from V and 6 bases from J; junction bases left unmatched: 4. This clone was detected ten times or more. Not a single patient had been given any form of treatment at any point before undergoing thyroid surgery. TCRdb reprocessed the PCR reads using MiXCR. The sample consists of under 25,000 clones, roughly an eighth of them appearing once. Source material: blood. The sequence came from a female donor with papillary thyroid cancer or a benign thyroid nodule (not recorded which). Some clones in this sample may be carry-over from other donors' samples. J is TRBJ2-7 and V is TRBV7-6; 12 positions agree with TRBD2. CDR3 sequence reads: CASSLGLAGAGEQYF. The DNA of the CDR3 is TGTGCCAGCAGCTTAGGACTAGCGGGAGCTGGCGAGCAGTACTTC.